The sequence of this T cell receptor (beta chain) was determined in a study of CD8+ T cells in alopecia areata (dated by TCRdb to 2017 to 2018). A note on the overall study: The treated patients took part in an open-label pilot trial in which moderate-to-severe alopecia areata was treated with oral tofacitinib at 5 to 10 mg twice daily. Patients stayed on tofacitinib for 6 to 18 months and then had 6 months of follow-up off drug so that delayed response and recurrence could be assessed. To study T cell clonal expansion in alopecia areata, the researchers applied high-throughput TCRbeta sequencing to both the C3H/HeJ mouse model and human patients. Scalp tissue and sorted CD4+ and CD8+ peripheral blood T cells from patchy and totalis/universalis alopecia areata patients and from healthy controls were covered by human TCRbeta sequencing. Patients on tofacitinib were biopsied at baseline and after 4 and 24 weeks of treatment, and several of the patients also had a later scalp biopsy. Scalp clonality was compared among normal scalp (n=4), patchy alopecia areata scalp (n=8), and alopecia totalis/universalis scalp (n=8). RNA was obtained with the PAXgene miRNA kit for fixed scalp, the miRNeasy kit for PBMCs, and the RNeasy kit for mouse skin. TCRbeta CDR3 regions were amplified by immunoSEQ multiplex PCR using 35 Vbeta forward and 13 Jbeta reverse primers. What the study reported, not specific to this receptor: Compared with mice, TCR sequences shared between patients were less clear, possibly partly because of HLA diversity across the patient population. Compared with normal scalp, lesional scalp, particularly in alopecia totalis/universalis, had higher clonality and more expanded CD8+ clones, which suggests antigenic drive. Unlike mouse skin, which is dominated by gammadelta T cells, normal human skin has resident alphabeta T cells that are also sequenced, and this complicates analysis of the scalp TCR repertoire.

Library preparation employed the immunoSEQ multiplex PCR assay. RNA was extracted from all samples and reverse transcribed into cDNA as template for TCR sequencing. First-strand cDNA was synthesized using SuperScript III with a 2:1 mix of oligo-dT and random hexamers. Amplification bias was assessed with a synthetic immune receptor repertoire, and residual bias was removed computationally. On the authors' methods: Raw reads were preprocessed for error removal, and CDR3 was defined according to IMGT conventions as running from the conserved cysteine to phenylalanine. To get clonality, Shannon entropy was normalized by log2 of the number of productive unique TCRs and the result was subtracted from 1. CD4 or CD8 identity of scalp clones was inferred by cross-referencing scalp TCRbeta sequences with sorted blood CD4 and CD8 repertoires. Not all clones reach the TCRdb copy of this immuneACCESS table, which keeps in-frame sequences only. Checked studies attribute under half of the gap to unresolved V genes and leave the rest unexplained. Clonal size and the V and J genes are those of that table, whereas D and trimming came from the DNA. Across this sample there are around 140,000 clones, with 85% to 90% seen only once. About 14% of the sample comes from the top ten.

This specimen's time point label, per the study, means: baseline before oral tofacitinib. Lesional scalp punch biopsies and peripheral blood were collected from alopecia areata patients. After PBMCs were isolated by density centrifugation and stained for CD3, CD4 and CD8, a FACSAria was used to sort CD4+ and CD8+ T cells. Worth noting for this clone: It has no known antigen specificity. Base qualities are not provided; no much larger clone lies one nucleotide away.

The sample in question was CD8+ T cells sorted from blood, obtained at week 0. The receptor was derived from a human donor with alopecia areata.

The CDR3 amino acid sequence is: CASSPTQSESTDTQYF. The nucleotide sequence is given as TGTGCCAGCAGCCCAACCCAAAGCGAAAGCACAGATACGCAGTATTTT. Rearrangement joined TRBV7-3 to TRBJ2-3; the D gene assignment is ambiguous. Trimming costs V 5 bases and J 0 bases, and their ends lie 15 bases apart. Looking up the germline V gene yields CDR1 SGHTA and CDR2 FQGTGA. From cysteine to phenylalanine, the CDR3 is 16 amino acids long. Only CDR3 DNA remains: 48 bases, in frame from the first base.